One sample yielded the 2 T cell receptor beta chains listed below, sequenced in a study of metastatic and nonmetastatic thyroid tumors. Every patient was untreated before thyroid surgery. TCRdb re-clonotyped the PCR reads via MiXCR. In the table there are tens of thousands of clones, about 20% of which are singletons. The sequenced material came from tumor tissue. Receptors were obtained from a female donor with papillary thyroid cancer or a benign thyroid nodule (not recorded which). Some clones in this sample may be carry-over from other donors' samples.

The CDR3 coding sequence is TGTGCCAGCAGCTCGACAGGGGGCGGGACAGATACGCAGTATTTT. Amino acids: CASSSTGGGTDTQYF. The rearrangement uses TRBV11-2 and TRBJ2-3; TRBD1 aligns across 10 bases. V was clipped by 4 bases and J by 3 bases; unmatched bases: 4. The germline gives CDR1 SGHAT, CDR2 FQNNGV. The CDR3 is 15 residues long.

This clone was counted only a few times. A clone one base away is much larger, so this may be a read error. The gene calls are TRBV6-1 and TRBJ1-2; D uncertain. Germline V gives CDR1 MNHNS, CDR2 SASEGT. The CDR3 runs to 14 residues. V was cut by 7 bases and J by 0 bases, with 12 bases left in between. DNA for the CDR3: TGTGCCAGCATAAGGCAGTTAGCTAACTATGGCTACACCTTC. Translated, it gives CASIRQLANYGYTF.